This is a list of T cell receptor beta chains from one sample in a study of Ad26.COV2.S vaccination and SARS-CoV-2 variants. Produced via immunoSEQ multiplex PCR; TCRdb's table is partial and in-frame only. This sample has around 300,000 clones; 75% to 90% occur once, and the top ten carry around 5%. The sample here was peripheral blood, taken in a trial of Ad26.COV2.S vaccine versus placebo. The source is a person between 18 and 65 years old who received the Ad26.COV2.S COVID-19 vaccine or a placebo. The CDR3 runs from the conserved cysteine through the conserved F or W. A D gene is named only where the DNA matches it firmly. Expanded clones get a size class; other rows say once, few or many, or leave the size out.

d_call,v_call,j_call,clone_size,cdr3_aa,cdr3_nt
TRBD1,TRBV5-4,TRBJ1-1,.,CASSLGGDSRIEAFF,TGTGCCAGCAGCTTGGGGGGGGACAGTAGGATCGAAGCTTTCTTT
.,TRBV6-5,TRBJ1-4,.,CASSFTTTTGEKLFF,TGTGCCAGCAGTTTCACTACCACCACGGGTGAAAAACTGTTTTTT
TRBD2,TRBV7-9,TRBJ2-3,.,CASSSGLGEDTQYF,TGTGCCAGCAGCTCTGGACTAGGGGAAGATACGCAGTATTTT
TRBD1,TRBV6-2/TRBV6-3,TRBJ1-5,.,CASSYSLGTGDYSNQPQHF,TGTGCCAGCAGTTACTCTCTTGGGACAGGAGATTATAGCAATCAGCCCCAGCATTTT
TRBD1,TRBV18,TRBJ2-7,many,CASSLRTGIDSYEQYF,TGTGCCAGCTCACTACGGACAGGGATCGATTCCTACGAGCAGTACTTC
.,TRBV9,TRBJ1-1,.,CASSVEGYTEAFF,TGTGCCAGCAGCGTAGAAGGGTACACTGAAGCTTTCTTT
.,TRBV12-5,TRBJ1-2,.,CASGSRGLNYGYTF,TGTGCTAGTGGTTCCAGGGGCCTAAACTATGGCTACACCTTC
.,TRBV4-3,TRBJ2-3,.,CASSQPGAGPTDTQYF,TGCGCCAGCAGCCAACCCGGTGCAGGGCCCACAGATACGCAGTATTTT
.,TRBV2,TRBJ2-6,.,CASSQGPGSGANVLTF,TGTGCCAGCAGTCAGGGGCCCGGCTCTGGGGCCAACGTCCTGACTTTC
.,TRBV10-3,TRBJ1-1,.,CAISDEAVYGDTEAFF,TGTGCCATCAGTGATGAAGCGGTCTACGGGGACACTGAAGCTTTCTTT
.,TRBV29-1,TRBJ1-2,.,CSVTELQASYGYTF,TGCAGCGTCACCGAACTACAGGCTTCCTATGGCTACACCTTC
.,TRBV19,TRBJ1-1,.,CASRSQRGGNTEAFF,TGTGCCAGTAGGTCCCAAAGGGGGGGGAACACTGAAGCTTTCTTT
.,TRBV7-3,TRBJ2-2,.,CASSAPPAGELFF,TGTGCCAGCAGCGCGCCCCCCGCCGGGGAGCTGTTTTTT
.,TRBV6-5,TRBJ2-7,.,CASGPDPLYYYEQYF,TGTGCCAGCGGTCCAGACCCCCTTTATTATTACGAGCAGTACTTC
TRBD2,TRBV7-9,TRBJ2-5,once,CASSLGTSGDQRQETQYF,TGTGCCAGCAGCTTAGGGACTAGCGGGGACCAGAGGCAAGAGACCCAGTACTTC
.,TRBV6-5,TRBJ2-3,.,CASSYSRVGSQYF,TGTGCCAGCAGTTACTCCCGTGTGGGATCGCAGTATTTT
.,TRBV30,TRBJ1-1,.,CAWGTGANTEAFF,TGTGCCTGGGGGACTGGGGCCAACACTGAAGCTTTCTTT
TRBD2,TRBV11-2,TRBJ2-3,.,CASSLQPGLAQYF,TGTGCCAGCAGCCTTCAGCCGGGACTAGCGCAGTATTTT
.,TRBV7-9,TRBJ2-3,.,CASSLEEFTQYF,TGTGCCAGCAGCTTAGAGGAGTTTACGCAGTATTTT
.,TRBV19,TRBJ1-1,.,CASSITSGFKGLNTEAFF,TGTGCCAGTAGTATCACTTCAGGGTTTAAGGGGCTGAACACTGAAGCTTTCTTT
TRBD1,TRBV19,TRBJ1-5,.,CATGDSVSNQPQHF,TGTGCCACCGGGGACAGTGTGAGCAATCAGCCCCAGCATTTT
TRBD1,TRBV18,TRBJ1-2,.,CASSPRTGDAYGYTF,TGTGCCAGCTCACCCCGGACAGGGGATGCCTATGGCTACACCTTC
.,TRBV12-3/TRBV12-4,TRBJ2-1,.,CASSLTEYNEQFF,TGTGCCAGCAGTTTAACCGAATACAATGAGCAGTTCTTC
TRBD1,TRBV28,TRBJ1-1,.,CASSSATAGTGIRLNTEAFF,TGTGCCAGCAGTTCCGCTACCGCCGGGACAGGGATCCGGCTGAACACTGAAGCTTTCTTT
.,TRBV7-9,TRBJ2-1,.,CASSFLRQTYSYNEQFF,TGTGCCAGCAGCTTCCTCCGTCAAACCTACTCCTACAATGAGCAGTTCTTC
.,TRBV30,TRBJ1-1,.,CAWTGQVNTEAFF,TGTGCCTGGACGGGACAAGTAAACACTGAAGCTTTCTTT
.,TRBV18,TRBJ1-6,.,CASSPAGGSANSPLHF,TGTGCCAGCTCACCAGCCGGGGGATCGGCTAATTCACCCCTCCACTTT
.,TRBV3-1/TRBV3-2,TRBJ2-1,.,CASSQGTWSRAGLYNEQFF,TGTGCCAGCAGCCAAGGGACGTGGTCCCGCGCGGGATTATACAATGAGCAGTTCTTC
.,TRBV6-5,TRBJ1-4,.,CASRTYRDEKLFF,TGTGCCAGCAGGACGTACAGGGACGAAAAACTGTTTTTT
.,TRBV7-9,TRBJ1-4,.,CASSAYRELGEKLFF,TGTGCCAGCAGCGCCTACAGGGAGCTGGGTGAAAAACTGTTTTTT
.,TRBV6-6,TRBJ1-3,.,CASVQVSGNTIYF,TGTGCCAGCGTTCAAGTCTCTGGAAACACCATATATTTT
TRBD1,TRBV7-6,TRBJ1-2,.,CASSPRTGRMNYGYTF,TGTGCCAGCAGCCCGAGGACAGGGAGGATGAACTATGGCTACACCTTC
.,TRBV6-1,TRBJ2-4,once,CASNDRSGSSF,TGTGCCAGCAATGATAGGTCCGGGTCAAGCTTC
.,TRBV12-5,TRBJ1-5,.,CASGSTGGQPQHF,TGTGCTAGTGGATCGACAGGAGGACAGCCCCAGCATTTT
TRBD2,TRBV20-1,TRBJ2-5,once,CSASVLGPRGKTQYF,TGCAGTGCTAGTGTGTTGGGTCCGCGGGGGAAGACCCAGTACTTC
TRBD2,TRBV2,TRBJ2-5,.,CASSAISGGATQYF,TGTGCCAGCAGTGCTATAAGCGGGGGGGCCACCCAGTACTTC
.,TRBV6-2/TRBV6-3,TRBJ2-4,.,CASSYGLAKNIQYF,TGTGCCAGCAGTTACGGCCTAGCCAAAAACATTCAGTACTTC
.,TRBV19,TRBJ1-4,.,CASSTQWRGEKLFF,TGTGCCAGTAGTACTCAGTGGCGCGGGGAAAAACTGTTTTTT
TRBD1,TRBV19,TRBJ1-1,.,CASSNGQAGVEAFF,TGTGCCAGTAGCAATGGACAGGCGGGGGTAGAAGCTTTCTTT
.,TRBV6-2/TRBV6-3,TRBJ2-1,many,CASSYSVQGNEQFF,TGTGCCAGCAGTTACTCGGTACAGGGAAATGAGCAGTTCTTC
.,TRBV5-5,TRBJ1-2,many,CASSFRVAAGSTTNYGYTF,TGTGCCAGCAGCTTTCGGGTGGCGGCAGGGAGTACCACTAACTATGGCTACACCTTC
.,TRBV5-1,TRBJ1-5,.,CASSYDTLGPQHF,TGCGCCAGCAGCTATGACACCCTGGGGCCCCAGCATTTT
.,TRBV12-3/TRBV12-4,TRBJ1-1,.,CASRVGDTEAFF,TGTGCCAGCAGGGTAGGGGACACTGAAGCTTTCTTT
TRBD1,TRBV9,TRBJ2-3,.,CASSVTGGFGTDTQYF,TGTGCCAGCAGCGTTACAGGGGGGTTCGGCACAGATACGCAGTATTTT
.,TRBV27,TRBJ1-6,.,CASSTLTAYNSPLHF,TGTGCCAGCAGTACCCTGACAGCATATAATTCACCCCTCCACTTT
TRBD1,TRBV9,TRBJ1-6,.,CASSAGQGTSPLHF,TGTGCCAGCAGCGCGGGACAGGGAACTTCACCCCTCCACTTT
TRBD1,TRBV6-2/TRBV6-3,TRBJ1-1,.,CASSYEGAGRTEAFF,TGTGCCAGCAGTTACGAGGGGGCGGGTAGGACTGAAGCTTTCTTT
.,TRBV3-1/TRBV3-2,TRBJ2-3,.,CASSRGTAALDTQYF,TGTGCCAGCAGCCGGGGGACTGCCGCTTTGGATACGCAGTATTTT
TRBD2,TRBV7-2,TRBJ2-1,.,CASSLASASGINEQFF,TGTGCCAGCAGCTTAGCGTCGGCTAGCGGAATCAATGAGCAGTTCTTC
TRBD1,TRBV13,TRBJ2-7,.,CASSLARQGVDEQYF,TGTGCCAGCAGCTTAGCCCGGCAGGGGGTTGACGAGCAGTACTTC
TRBD2,TRBV7-2,TRBJ2-1,.,CASSLGATSGAKQFF,TGTGCCAGCAGCCTAGGGGCGACTAGCGGGGCTAAGCAGTTCTTC
.,TRBV2,TRBJ1-5,.,CASKQAGQNQPQHF,TGTGCCAGCAAACAAGCAGGCCAGAATCAGCCCCAGCATTTT
.,TRBV30,TRBJ1-1,.,CAGRVGQLNTEAFF,TGTGCCGGCCGGGTTGGGCAACTGAACACTGAAGCTTTCTTT
.,TRBV5-1,TRBJ1-3,.,CASSLVSDSGNTIYF,TGCGCCAGCAGCTTGGTCTCAGACTCTGGAAACACCATATATTTT
.,TRBV27,TRBJ2-7,.,CASSSRGYEQYF,TGTGCCAGCAGTTCCAGGGGCTACGAGCAGTACTTC